A single sample is the source of the 18 T cell receptor beta chains below, sequenced in a study of monozygotic twins with inflammatory bowel disease. From its re-call of the 5' RACE reads, TCRdb lists each CDR3 protein once, without DNA. The listing contains around 370,000 distinct CDR3 sequences. Material: blood. The receptors derive from a human donor with ulcerative colitis or Crohn's disease, or a healthy co-twin of an affected twin (not recorded which).

This rearrangement joins TRBV7-9 to TRBJ2-7; TCRdb designates TRBD1, a call that cannot be tested without DNA. The CDR3 consists of 14 residues. Germline CDR1 and CDR2: SEHNR and FQNEAQ (reference sequence). The CDR3 here is CASSGSGGLYEQYF.

The chain uses TRBV12-3 or TRBV12-4 and TRBJ2-5; the TCRdb D gene call, TRBD1, has no DNA to confirm it. The CDR3 covers 14 residues. The CDR3 region is CASSRQGLAETQYF.

J is TRBJ2-2 and V is TRBV5-1. Looked up from germline, CDR1 is SGHRS and CDR2 is YFSETQ. The CDR3 totals 14 residues. The CDR3 region is CASSLVAVSGELFF.

This chain joins TRBV12-3 or TRBV12-4 and TRBJ1-2. The CDR3 length is 15 residues. CDR3 sequence reads: CASTNGRVGPYGYTF.

The V call is TRBV19, the J call TRBJ2-5; as DNA is missing, the TRBD2 call by TCRdb cannot be tested. Germline V gene lookup returns CDR1 LNHDA and CDR2 SQIVND (reference sequence). This CDR3 is 14 amino acids long. The CDR3 protein is CASSKFGGPETQYF.

The chain has TRBV3-1 and TRBJ1-5; TCRdb designates TRBD1, a call that cannot be tested without DNA. Germline CDR1 and CDR2: LGHDT and YNNKEL (reference sequence). The CDR3 runs 15 residues. CDR3 sequence: CASSHRQGGPQPQHF.

The chain has TRBV24-1 and TRBJ2-3; lacking DNA, the TRBD1 call made by TCRdb goes unchecked. The CDR3 is 15 residues long. In germline, CDR1 is KGHDR, CDR2 SFDVKD. CDR3 region: CATSDPRDLTDTQYF.

V is TRBV10-3 and J is TRBJ2-7. CDR1 and CDR2 (germline): ENHRY, SYGVKD. The CDR3 sequence is 14 residues long. The CDR3 spells CAISEYTMGYEQYF.

The chain recombines TRBV5-1 with TRBJ2-3; as DNA is missing, the TRBD2 call by TCRdb cannot be tested. The CDR3 runs to 16 residues. Germline V gene data show CDR1 as SGHRS and CDR2 as YFSETQ. The CDR3 is CASSLTSGGPTDTQYF.

This sequence joins TRBV12-5 and TRBJ2-3. The CDR3 extends over 12 amino acids. Germline assignment: CDR1 LGHNT and CDR2 FRNRAP. The CDR3 spells CASGFGEDTQYF.

This chain links TRBV29-1 with TRBJ2-7; the D call from TCRdb, TRBD1, cannot be confirmed without DNA. This CDR3 has 12 amino acids. From germline, CDR1 is SQVTM and CDR2 ANQGSEA. This CDR3 is CSVGRGQDEQYF.

This chain uses TRBV20-1 with TRBJ2-6; TCRdb's D gene call, TRBD1, goes unchecked for lack of DNA. In germline, CDR1 is DFQATT, CDR2 SNEGSKA (reference sequence). This CDR3 is 14 amino acids long. The CDR3 loop reads CSPWGASGANVLTF.

The chain uses TRBV12-3 or TRBV12-4 and TRBJ2-5; TCRdb's D call of TRBD2 is untestable without DNA. This CDR3 spans 15 amino acids. Here the CDR3 reads CASSPLASSYETQYF.

The chain links TRBV5-1 to TRBJ2-5; TCRdb lists TRBD1, though no DNA is available to test this call. Per the germline V gene, CDR1 is SGHRS and CDR2 is YFSETQ. CDR3 length: 15 residues. CDR3 region: CASSHPGQGDETQYF.

The chain is built from TRBV7-9 and TRBJ2-6; as DNA is missing, the TRBD2 call by TCRdb cannot be tested. The CDR3 is 15 amino acids. The germline V gene encodes CDR1 SEHNR and CDR2 FQNEAQ (reference sequence). The CDR3 sequence is CASGKAGSGANVLTF.

V and J are TRBV4-3 and TRBJ2-1; TCRdb picks TRBD1, but there is no DNA to check that call. CDR1 is LGHNA, CDR2 YSLEER, per germline. This CDR3 region has 16 residues. The CDR3 here is CASSQDTGYPPNEQFF.

J is TRBJ2-7 and V is TRBV29-1; TCRdb's D call of TRBD1 is untestable without DNA. Germline CDR1 and CDR2: SQVTM and ANQGSEA. This CDR3 spans 16 amino acids. Here the CDR3 reads CSVYSSRTGGNYEQYF.

The chain is built from TRBV4-3 and TRBJ2-7. The germline CDR1 and CDR2 sequences are LGHNA and YSLEER. CDR3 length: 15 residues. CDR3 loop: CASSQDRTGPYEQYF.